This T cell receptor beta chain was captured in a study of identical twins. J gave up 5 bases and V 4 bases, and 11 bases lay outside the gene matches. This CDR3 contains 15 residues. CDR1 and CDR2 from the germline V gene are SGHRS and YFSETQ. The study, taken as a whole, reports: Out-of-frame TCR alpha sharing observed in monozygotic twins exceeded model estimates.

TCRdb re-called the 5' RACE reads through MiXCR, storing one row per CDR3 protein. Found here are some 500,000 distinct CDR3 sequences, 20% to 25% of them singletons; the top ten hold under 0.95%. A remark on this clonotype: What it binds is unknown.

This same sample was also part of a study on T cells expressing NK-cell markers. That paper states: The share of CD8+ T cells held by dominant NKG2C+ clonotypes was about 1.0-7.5% in about six donors.

Material for sequencing was CD4+ T cells sorted from blood. This receptor was identified in a woman between 18 and 30 years old in good health. This rearrangement joins TRBV5-1 to TRBJ2-7; 8 positions agree with TRBD1. CDR3 sequence (DNA): TGCGCCAGCAGCCCGGCGCATGGACAGGGAGACGAGCAGTACTTC. Translated, it gives CASSPAHGQGDEQYF.